The present T cell receptor beta chain was sequenced within a study of glioma-infiltrating T cells after dendritic cell vaccination (dated by TCRdb to 2016 to 2017). For the study in its entirety: The cohort included some 15 glioblastoma patients drawn from Phase I and II dendritic cell vaccination trials, of whom 9 were newly diagnosed and 6 had recurrent disease. Between the early 2000s and the early 2010s, the patients were given dendritic cell vaccination pulsed with autologous tumor lysate. To make the vaccine, monocyte-derived dendritic cells were cultured for roughly seven days with IL-4 and GM-CSF and then pulsed overnight with autologous tumor lysate. Patients received three intradermal dendritic cell vaccine injections at biweekly intervals in the arm below the axilla. Deep sequencing of TCR beta CDR3 regions was used to quantify tumor-infiltrating lymphocyte content and compare tumor and blood repertoires in dendritic cell-vaccinated glioblastoma patients. Survival after dendritic cell vaccination was correlated with TCR sequencing metrics, such as TIL content and the overlap between tumor and blood repertoires. Broad study findings and their caveats: Higher estimated pretreatment TIL content predicted longer time to progression and overall survival after dendritic cell vaccination. The response model built on TCR overlap across three groups was characterized as speculative, with prospective validation still needed. TCR clonality showed no direct relationship with survival, which suggests that a diverse polyclonal response may matter. The cohort was small and heterogeneous, and full blood and tumor sets were available for few patients, with initial-recurrent tumor pairs available for even fewer patients.

The time point label corresponds to: after dendritic cell vaccination, including at tumor progression/relapse. Patients were selected for having adequate residual fresh-frozen tumor tissue and more than two years of available survival data. Although molecular status otherwise differed among the glioblastoma patients, no patient had an isocitrate dehydrogenase mutation. PBMC were collected before vaccination, two weeks after the third vaccination, and at tumor progression if progression occurred. The Qiagen DNeasy Blood extraction Kit was used to extract genomic DNA. The immunoSEQ assay amplified TCRB CDR3 regions from about 2 micrograms of genomic DNA, or from all available DNA when less than that amount was available. Multiplex PCR used 60 forward primers for TCR V beta segments and 13 reverse primers for J beta segments. Synthetic control templates were spiked into each sample at limiting dilution to estimate reads per starting template. Sequencing produced 87 bp reads on the Illumina HiSeq System. In the authors' own workflow: PCR and sequencing errors were removed by a nearest neighbor algorithm that merged closely related sequences. TCR overlap was measured as the percentage of unique tumor TCR beta sequences that were also present in the peripheral blood of the same patient. Entries here come from immuneACCESS through TCRdb and include only in-frame sequences with V and J called. Some clones fail to appear in such tables; in the studies checked, an unresolved V gene covers under half of the shortfall, and the cause of the remainder is unknown. V, J and clone size are taken as reported in that table, and D and trimming were inferred from the DNA itself. In this sample the table shows 70,000 to 100,000 clones, over 80% of which occur a single time. The ten largest clones represent under 7% of the sample.

As concerns this clone: The target of this receptor is not known. No per-base quality is available; no much larger clone lies one base away.

The CDR3 sequence holds 15 residues, the cysteine and phenylalanine included. Only the CDR3 portion is preserved as DNA: 45 bases, with reading frame beginning at the first base. Trimming removed 3 bases from V and 0 bases from J, leaving 10 bases between the germline ends. As encoded in the germline V gene, CDR1 is MGHDK while CDR2 is SYGVNS. Recombination connected TRBV25-1 to TRBJ2-3; a tentative D call is TRBD1 (5 bases match). The sequencing here drew on blood, taken after dendritic cell vaccination. The sequence was obtained from a human donor with glioblastoma. Here is the DNA: TGTGCCAGCAGTGACAGGGCAACTAGCACAGATACGCAGTATTTT. It specifies CASSDRATSTDTQYF.